This passage covers 13 T cell receptor beta chains from one sample sequenced in a study of naive and memory T cell subsets (dated by TCRdb to 2016 to 2017). Library prep was done by UMI-ligation and nested PCR. The data were produced on an Illumina MiSeq. To cover both TRBC1 and TRBC2, the beta constant-region primer consisted of an equimolar mix of two oligonucleotides. The ligated cDNA went through four rounds of PCR with nested alpha and beta constant-region primers together with the SP2 primer. TCRdb's own reprocessing of the public reads used fastp at Q25 and MiXCR and kept productive beta chains. All rows with the same CDR3 protein become a single entry with the most common DNA and genes. In all, the sample holds some 9,700 distinct CDR3 sequences, and 5.5% to 7% of those were seen once. Jointly, the top ten make up roughly three fifths of the sample. The sequencing sample was made of CD4+ TEMRA cells from blood. The cell subset or site label for this specimen denotes: effector memory re-expressing CD45RA, CD45RA+ CD27-. Every receptor here comes from a human donor in good health.

The chain recombines TRBV7-2 with TRBJ1-4; D may be TRBD1 (5 bases). This CDR3 has 15 residues. V lost 5 bases to trimming and J lost 7 bases, with 17 bases between them. Looked up from germline, CDR1 is SGHTA and CDR2 is FQGNSA. The CDR3 sequence: CASSPNRDSGEKLFF. CDR3 nucleotide sequence: TGTGCCAGCAGCCCCAACCGGGACTCGGGTGAAAAACTGTTTTTT.

This clonotype was picked up many times. The rearrangement links TRBV2 to TRBJ2-5; D may be TRBD2 (6 bases). The germline CDR1 and CDR2 sequences are SNHLY and FYNNEI. The CDR3 runs 14 residues. The V end was cut by 6 bases, the J end by 4 bases, with 15 bases between. CDR3 in DNA: TGTGCCAGCAGCAAGGGGTGGAGGGGAGAGACCCAGTACTTC. This sequence encodes CASSKGWRGETQYF.

In its sample, this clonotype was seen many times. The chain links TRBV7-9 to TRBJ2-2; D might be TRBD1 (5 bases). Germline CDR1 is SEHNR and CDR2 is FQNEAQ (reference sequence). The CDR3 has 15 residues. Trimming took 7 bases from V and 1 from J, leaving 13 bases between them. The CDR3 bases are TGTGCCAGCACAATAGGGGTGGTGAACACCGGGGAGCTGTTTTTT. This gives the protein CASTIGVVNTGELFF.

This clonotype was counted ten times or more. This chain joins TRBV19 and TRBJ1-1; possible D gene TRBD1, 5 bases. Per germline, CDR1 LNHDA and CDR2 SQIVND (reference sequence). The CDR3 covers 14 residues. Trimming took off 7 bases at V and 1 base at J, with 13 bases between the two ends. CDR3 residues: CASIDSGTNTEAFF. The CDR3 nucleotides read TGTGCCAGTATTGACTCCGGGACGAACACTGAAGCTTTCTTT.

This clonotype was recorded many times. The chain links TRBV7-3 to TRBJ1-1; tentative D call: TRBD1 (6 bases). V gave up 2 bases and J gave up 0 bases, with 10 bases separating them. Germline-derived CDR1 and CDR2 are SGHTA and FQGTGA. The CDR3 totals 15 residues. The CDR3 bases are TGTGCCAGCAGCTTAGAGGGGGGTCTGAACACTGAAGCTTTCTTT. This codes for CASSLEGGLNTEAFF. The variable domain in full, with the rest retrieved from reference TRBV7-3 and TRBJ1-1, is GAGVSQTPSNKVTEKGKYVELRCDPISGHTALYWYRQSLGQGPEFLIYFQGTGAADDSGLPNDRFFAVRPEGSVSTLKIQRTERGDSAVYLCASSLEGGLNTEAFFGQGTRLTVV.

This clonotype was picked up many times. The chain combines TRBV9 with TRBJ2-7; weak D call: TRBD1 (5 bases). Germline lookup yields CDR1 SGDLS and CDR2 YYNGEE. The CDR3 has 15 amino acids. Deletions cut 2 bases from V and 3 bases from J, with 15 bases between. The CDR3 spells CASSVQIAGFYEQYF. In DNA form, the CDR3 reads TGTGCCAGCAGCGTCCAAATCGCAGGGTTCTACGAGCAGTACTTC.

This clonotype occurred many times. The J gene is TRBJ2-7, the V gene TRBV7-2, with 8 bases aligning to TRBD1. Germline CDR1 and CDR2: SGHTA and FQGNSA. There are 16 residues in the CDR3. V gave up 1 base and J gave up 1 base; unmatched junction bases: 6. The CDR3 spells CASSLGLGQASYEQYF. Written as DNA, the CDR3 is TGTGCCAGCAGCTTAGGTTTGGGACAGGCTTCCTACGAGCAGTACTTC.

This clonotype came up many times. This chain joins TRBV7-8 and TRBJ2-2; unclear D gene. Trimming removed 2 bases from V and 8 bases from J, with 9 bases in between. Germline values: CDR1 SGHVS, CDR2 FQNEAQ. This CDR3 has 13 amino acids. The CDR3 reads CASSLKGSGELFF. CDR3 DNA sequence: TGTGCCAGCAGCTTAAAGGGTTCGGGGGAGCTGTTTTTT.

The chain has TRBV7-9 and TRBJ1-1; TRBD1 might be the D (5 bases). Trimming took 1 base from V and 3 from J, leaving 12 bases between them. CDR1 and CDR2 from the germline V gene are SEHNR and FQNEAQ (reference sequence). This CDR3 has 15 amino acids. CDR3 in amino acids: CASSLGSGRDTEAFF. The DNA for the CDR3 is TGTGCCAGCAGCTTAGGTTCAGGGCGGGACACTGAAGCTTTCTTT.

The sample holds many counts of this clonotype. The chain joins TRBV20-1 to TRBJ2-1; D perhaps matches TRBD2 (5 bases). The CDR3 contains 14 residues. Trimming left V 3 bases short and J 0 bases short, with 9 bases between. Germline CDR1 DFQATT, CDR2 SNEGSKA (reference sequence). CDR3 sequence: CSAREVYSYNEQFF. The CDR3 nucleotides are TGCAGTGCTAGGGAGGTATACTCCTACAATGAGCAGTTCTTC.

This clonotype showed up many times. This chain uses TRBV20-1 with TRBJ2-1; 8 bases fit TRBD1. CDR3 length equals 15 residues. Germline trimming cut 3 bases from V and 2 bases from J; bases unmatched to any gene: 6. CDR1 and CDR2 from the germline V gene are DFQATT and SNEGSKA (reference sequence). CDR3 DNA: TGCAGTGCTAGCTTCAGGGGGCAGACCTACAATGAGCAGTTCTTC. This codes for CSASFRGQTYNEQFF.

This clonotype is medium-sized in the sample. V gene TRBV29-1 combines with J gene TRBJ1-1, with TRBD1 identical over 10 bases. V lost 6 bases to trimming and J lost 1 base; unmatched junction nucleotides: 2. Germline CDR1 and CDR2: SQVTM and ANQGSEA. The CDR3 length is 13 residues. The CDR3 sequence is CSVRTGGNTEAFF. The DNA for the CDR3 is TGCAGCGTGAGGACAGGGGGGAACACTGAAGCTTTCTTT.

The sample holds many counts of this clonotype. This chain uses TRBV7-8 with TRBJ1-2, with 9 bases fitting TRBD1. Germline CDR1 and CDR2: SGHVS and FQNEAQ. CDR3 length: 18 amino acids. Trimming cost V 0 bases and J 5 bases; bases outside gene matches: 13. The DNA for the CDR3 is TGTGCCAGCAGCTTAGCTACCCGTTTGGACAGGGGATTTTATGGCTACACCTTC. The encoded protein is CASSLATRLDRGFYGYTF.